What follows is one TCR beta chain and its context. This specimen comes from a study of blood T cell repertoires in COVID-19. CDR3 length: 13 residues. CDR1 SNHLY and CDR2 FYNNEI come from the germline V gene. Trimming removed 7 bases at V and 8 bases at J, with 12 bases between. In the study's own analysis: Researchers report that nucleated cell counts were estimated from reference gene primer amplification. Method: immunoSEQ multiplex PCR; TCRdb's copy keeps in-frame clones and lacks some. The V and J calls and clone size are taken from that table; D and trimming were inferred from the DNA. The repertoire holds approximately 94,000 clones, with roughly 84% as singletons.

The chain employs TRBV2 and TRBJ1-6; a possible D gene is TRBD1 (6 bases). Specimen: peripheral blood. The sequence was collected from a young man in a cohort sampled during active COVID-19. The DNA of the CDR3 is TGTGCCAGCAAGGGGGATCGGGATTCACCCCTCCACTTT. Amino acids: CASKGDRDSPLHF.